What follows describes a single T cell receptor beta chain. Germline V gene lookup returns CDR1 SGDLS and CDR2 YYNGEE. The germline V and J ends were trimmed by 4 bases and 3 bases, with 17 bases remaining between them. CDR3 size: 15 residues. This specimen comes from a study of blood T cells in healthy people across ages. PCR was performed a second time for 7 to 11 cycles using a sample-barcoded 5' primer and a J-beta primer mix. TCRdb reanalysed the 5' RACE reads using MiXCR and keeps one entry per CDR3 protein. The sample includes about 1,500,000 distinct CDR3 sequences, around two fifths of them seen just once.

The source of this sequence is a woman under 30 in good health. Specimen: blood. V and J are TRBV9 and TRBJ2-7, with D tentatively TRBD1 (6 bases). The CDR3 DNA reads TGTGCCAGCAGCACCACAGGGCAGGGCTTCTACGAGCAGTACTTC. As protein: CASSTTGQGFYEQYF.